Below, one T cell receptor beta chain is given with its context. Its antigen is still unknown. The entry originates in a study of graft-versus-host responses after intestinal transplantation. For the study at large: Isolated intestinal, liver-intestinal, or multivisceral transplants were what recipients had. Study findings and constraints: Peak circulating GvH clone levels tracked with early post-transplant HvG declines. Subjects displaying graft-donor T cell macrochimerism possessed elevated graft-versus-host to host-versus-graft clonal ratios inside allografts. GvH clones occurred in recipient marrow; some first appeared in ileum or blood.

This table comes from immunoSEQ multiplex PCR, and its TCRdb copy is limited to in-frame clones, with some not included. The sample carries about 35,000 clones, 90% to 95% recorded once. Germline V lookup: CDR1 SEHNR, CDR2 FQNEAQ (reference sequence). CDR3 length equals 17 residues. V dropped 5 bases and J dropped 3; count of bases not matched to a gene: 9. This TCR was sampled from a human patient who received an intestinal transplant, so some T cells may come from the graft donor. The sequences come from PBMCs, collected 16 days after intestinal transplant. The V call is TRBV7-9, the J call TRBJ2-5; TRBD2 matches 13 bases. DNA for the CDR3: TGTGCCAGCAGCACCCGGACTAGCGGGAGTTTCGAAGAGACCCAGTACTTC. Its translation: CASSTRTSGSFEETQYF.